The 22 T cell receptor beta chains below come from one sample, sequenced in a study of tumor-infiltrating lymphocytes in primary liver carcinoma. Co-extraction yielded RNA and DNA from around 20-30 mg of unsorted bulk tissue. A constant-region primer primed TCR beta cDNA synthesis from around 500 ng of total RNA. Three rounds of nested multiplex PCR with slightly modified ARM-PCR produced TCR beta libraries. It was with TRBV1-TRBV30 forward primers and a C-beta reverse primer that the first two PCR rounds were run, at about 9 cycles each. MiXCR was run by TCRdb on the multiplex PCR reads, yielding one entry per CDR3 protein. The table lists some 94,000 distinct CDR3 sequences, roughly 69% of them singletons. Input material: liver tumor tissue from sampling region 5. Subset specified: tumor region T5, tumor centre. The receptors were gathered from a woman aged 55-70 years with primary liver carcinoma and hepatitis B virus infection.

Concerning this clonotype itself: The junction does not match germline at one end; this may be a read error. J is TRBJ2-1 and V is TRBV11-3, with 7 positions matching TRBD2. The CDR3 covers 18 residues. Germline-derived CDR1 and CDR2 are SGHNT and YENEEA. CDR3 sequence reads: CASSFRGLSGKPCNKQFF. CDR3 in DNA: TGTGCCAGCAGCTTTAGGGGACTATCGGGGAAGCCCTGCAATAAGCAGTTCTTC. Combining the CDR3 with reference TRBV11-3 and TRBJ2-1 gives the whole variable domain EAGVVQSPRYKIIEKKQPVAFWCNPISGHNTLYWYLQNLGQGPELLIRYENEEAVDDSQLPKDRFSAERLKGVDSTLKIQPAELGDSAVYLCASSFRGLSGKPCNKQFFGPGTRLTVL.

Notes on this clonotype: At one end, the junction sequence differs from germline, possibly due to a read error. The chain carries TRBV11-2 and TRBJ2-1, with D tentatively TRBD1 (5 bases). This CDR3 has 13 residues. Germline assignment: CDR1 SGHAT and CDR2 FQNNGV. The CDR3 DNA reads TGTGCCAGCAGCTTAGGACAGTACAGTGAGCAATTCTTC. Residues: CASSLGQYSEQFF.

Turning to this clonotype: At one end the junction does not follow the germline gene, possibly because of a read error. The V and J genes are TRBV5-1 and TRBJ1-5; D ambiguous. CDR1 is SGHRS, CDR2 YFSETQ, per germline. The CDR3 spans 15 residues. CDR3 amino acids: CASTLNGDSNQSQHF. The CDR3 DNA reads TGCGCCAGCACCCTGAATGGGGATAGCAATCAGTCCCAGCATTTT.

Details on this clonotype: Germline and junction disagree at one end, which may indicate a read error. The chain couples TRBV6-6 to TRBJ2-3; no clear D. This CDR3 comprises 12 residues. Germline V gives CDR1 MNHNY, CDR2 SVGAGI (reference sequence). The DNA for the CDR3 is TGTGCCAGCAGTATCATCACAGATATGCAGTATTTT. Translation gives CASSIITDMQYF.

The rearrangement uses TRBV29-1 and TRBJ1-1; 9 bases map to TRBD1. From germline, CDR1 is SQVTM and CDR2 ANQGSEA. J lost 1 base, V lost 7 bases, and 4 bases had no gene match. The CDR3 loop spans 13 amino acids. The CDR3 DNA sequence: TGCAGCGCACAGGGGGCGGCGAACACTGAAGCTTTCTTT. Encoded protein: CSAQGAANTEAFF.

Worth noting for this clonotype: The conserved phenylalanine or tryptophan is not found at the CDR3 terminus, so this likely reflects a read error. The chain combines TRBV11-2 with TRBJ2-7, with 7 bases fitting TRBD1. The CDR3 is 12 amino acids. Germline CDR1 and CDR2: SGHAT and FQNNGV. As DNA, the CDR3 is TGTGTCAGCATCCAGACAGGGTCCGAGCAGTACTTA. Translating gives CVSIQTGSEQYL.

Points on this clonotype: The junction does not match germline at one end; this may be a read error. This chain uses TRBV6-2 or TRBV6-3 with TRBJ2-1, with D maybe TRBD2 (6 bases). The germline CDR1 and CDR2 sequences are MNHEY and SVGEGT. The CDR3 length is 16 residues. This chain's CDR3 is CASSHSIRTTYNEQLF. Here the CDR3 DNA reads TGTGCCAGCAGTCACTCGATCAGGACTACATACAATGAGCAGCTCTTC.

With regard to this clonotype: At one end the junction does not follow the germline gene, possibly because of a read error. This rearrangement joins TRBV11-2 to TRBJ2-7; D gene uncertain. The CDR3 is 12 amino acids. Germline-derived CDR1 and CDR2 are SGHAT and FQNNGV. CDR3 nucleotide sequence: TGTGTCAGCAGTTTAGGGAAAAACGAGCAGTACTTC. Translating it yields CVSSLGKNEQYF.

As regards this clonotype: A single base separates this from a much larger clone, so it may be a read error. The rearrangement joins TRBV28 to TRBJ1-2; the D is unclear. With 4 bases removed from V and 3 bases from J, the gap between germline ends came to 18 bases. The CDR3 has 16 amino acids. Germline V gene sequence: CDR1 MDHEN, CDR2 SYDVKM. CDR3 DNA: TGTGCCAGCAGTTCCCCCGCGGAGGCCTCCTACTATGGCTACACCTTC. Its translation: CASSSPAEASYYGYTF.

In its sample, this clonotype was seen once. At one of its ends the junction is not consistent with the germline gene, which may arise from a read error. The chain's CDR3 is CASSLDSWGRDIQYF. The DNA of the CDR3 is TGTGCCAGCAGCCTAGATAGTTGGGGACGCGACATTCAGTACTTC. V usage is TRBV11-2 and J usage is TRBJ2-4, with D perhaps TRBD1 or TRBD2 (5 bases each). Germline V CDR1 and CDR2: SGHAT, FQNNGV. The CDR3 runs 15 residues.

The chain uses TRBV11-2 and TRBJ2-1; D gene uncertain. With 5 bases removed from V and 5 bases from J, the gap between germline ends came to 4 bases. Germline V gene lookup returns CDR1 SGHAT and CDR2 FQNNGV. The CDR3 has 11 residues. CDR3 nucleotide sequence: TGTGCCAGCAGCACGAACAATGAGCAGTTCTTC. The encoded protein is CASSTNNEQFF.

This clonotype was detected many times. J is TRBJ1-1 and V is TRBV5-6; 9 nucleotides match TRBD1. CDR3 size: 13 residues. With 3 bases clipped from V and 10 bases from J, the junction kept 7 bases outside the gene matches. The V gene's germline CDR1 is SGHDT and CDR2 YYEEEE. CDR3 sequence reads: CASSYTGGRGAFF. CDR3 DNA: TGTGCCAGCAGCTACACAGGGGGCCGGGGAGCTTTCTTT.

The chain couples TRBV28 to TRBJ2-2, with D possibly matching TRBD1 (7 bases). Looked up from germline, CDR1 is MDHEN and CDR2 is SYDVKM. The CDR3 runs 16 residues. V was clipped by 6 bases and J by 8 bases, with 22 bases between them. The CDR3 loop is CASRGLQGTLTGELFF. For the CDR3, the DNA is TGTGCCAGCAGGGGTCTACAGGGGACTCTGACAGGGGAGCTGTTTTTT.

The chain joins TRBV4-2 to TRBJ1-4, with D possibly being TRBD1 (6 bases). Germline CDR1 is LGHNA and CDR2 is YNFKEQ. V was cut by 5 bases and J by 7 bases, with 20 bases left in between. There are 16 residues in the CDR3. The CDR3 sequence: CASSADVAIGGEKLFF. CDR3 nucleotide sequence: TGTGCCAGCAGCGCCGATGTGGCGATAGGGGGTGAAAAACTGTTTTTT.

The CDR3 DNA is TGTGCCAGCAGTATAAGCGTACCTAACACTGATACGCAGTATTTT. It encodes CASSISVPNTDTQYF. The genes are TRBV6-1 and TRBJ2-3; D ambiguous. Trimming took 5 bases from V and 6 from J, leaving 18 bases between them. The CDR3 loop spans 15 amino acids. CDR1 and CDR2 (germline): MNHNS, SASEGT.

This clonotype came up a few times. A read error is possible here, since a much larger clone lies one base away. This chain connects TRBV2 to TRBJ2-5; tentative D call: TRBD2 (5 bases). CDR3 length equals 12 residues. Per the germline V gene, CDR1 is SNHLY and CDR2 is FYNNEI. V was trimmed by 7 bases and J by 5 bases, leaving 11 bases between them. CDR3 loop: CASNGDGETQYF. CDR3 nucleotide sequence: TGTGCCAGCAACGGGGATGGGGAGACCCAGTACTTC.

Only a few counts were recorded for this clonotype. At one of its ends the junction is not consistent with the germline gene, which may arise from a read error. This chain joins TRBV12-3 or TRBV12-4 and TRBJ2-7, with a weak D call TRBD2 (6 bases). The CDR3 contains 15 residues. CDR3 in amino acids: CASSPRGGDSHEQYF. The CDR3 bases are TGTGCCAGCAGCCCTAGGGGCGGGGACTCCCACGAGCAGTACTTC.

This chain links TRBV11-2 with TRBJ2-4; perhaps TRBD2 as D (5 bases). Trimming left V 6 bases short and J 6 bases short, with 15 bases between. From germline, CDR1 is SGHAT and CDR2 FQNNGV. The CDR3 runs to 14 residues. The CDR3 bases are TGTGCCAGCAGTAACCGACTAACTGGAAACATTCAGTACTTC. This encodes CASSNRLTGNIQYF.

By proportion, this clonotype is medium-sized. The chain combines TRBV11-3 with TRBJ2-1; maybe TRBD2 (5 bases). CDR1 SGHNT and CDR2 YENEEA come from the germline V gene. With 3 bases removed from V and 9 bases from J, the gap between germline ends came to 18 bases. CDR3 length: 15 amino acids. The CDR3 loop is CASSLAAAARGEQFF. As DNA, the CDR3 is TGTGCCAGCAGCTTGGCAGCGGCTGCCCGGGGTGAGCAGTTCTTC. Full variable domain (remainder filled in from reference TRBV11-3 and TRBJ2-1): EAGVVQSPRYKIIEKKQPVAFWCNPISGHNTLYWYLQNLGQGPELLIRYENEEAVDDSQLPKDRFSAERLKGVDSTLKIQPAELGDSAVYLCASSLAAAARGEQFFGPGTRLTVL.

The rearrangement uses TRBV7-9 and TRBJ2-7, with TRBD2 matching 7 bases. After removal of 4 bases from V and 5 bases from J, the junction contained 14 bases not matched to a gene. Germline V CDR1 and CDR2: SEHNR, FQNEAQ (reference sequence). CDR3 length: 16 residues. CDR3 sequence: CASSSSSAGVAHEQYF. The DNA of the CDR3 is TGTGCCAGCAGCTCTTCCTCGGCGGGAGTTGCCCACGAGCAGTACTTC.

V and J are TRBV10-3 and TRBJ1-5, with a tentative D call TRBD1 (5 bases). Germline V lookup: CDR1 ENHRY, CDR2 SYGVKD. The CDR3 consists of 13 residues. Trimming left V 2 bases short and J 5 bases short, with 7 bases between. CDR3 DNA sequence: TGTGCCATCAGTGAGGGGGGGGATCAGCCCCAGCATTTT. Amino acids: CAISEGGDQPQHF.

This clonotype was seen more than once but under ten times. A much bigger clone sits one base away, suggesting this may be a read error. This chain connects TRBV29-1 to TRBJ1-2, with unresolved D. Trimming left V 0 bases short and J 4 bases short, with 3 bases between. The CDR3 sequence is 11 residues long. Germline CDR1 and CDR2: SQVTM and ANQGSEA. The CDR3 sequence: CSVEEAYGYTF. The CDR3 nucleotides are TGCAGCGTTGAAGAGGCCTATGGCTACACCTTC. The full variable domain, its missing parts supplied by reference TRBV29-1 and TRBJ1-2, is SAVISQKPSRDICQRGTSLTIQCQVDSQVTMMFWYRQQPGQSLTLIATANQGSEATYESGFVIDKFPISRPNLTFSTLTVSNMSPEDSSIYLCSVEEAYGYTFGSGTRLTVV.